This T cell receptor beta chain was sequenced in a study of shared clonotypes between healthy human individuals. Positive CCR7 selection of CD45RO-negative cells yielded the naive CD8 cells, and terminally differentiated effector memory CD45RA+ cells were excluded. The CDR3 consists of 14 residues. V lost 3 bases, J lost 3 bases, and 5 bases stayed unmatched. The germline CDR1 and CDR2 sequences are SGHRS and YFSETQ. The data were produced by immunoSEQ multiplex PCR, yet TCRdb's version contains in-frame clones alone and is incomplete. The profile shows around 2,000,000 clones, roughly 94% of them singletons.

The chain employs TRBV5-1 and TRBJ2-7, with 8 positions matching TRBD1. Sequenced: naive CD8+ T cells sorted from blood. The origin of this receptor is a man younger than 35 in good health. The CDR3 protein is CASSSDRGNYEQYF. As DNA, the CDR3 is TGCGCCAGCAGCTCCGACAGGGGAAACTACGAGCAGTACTTC.